The following is a TCR beta chain sequence with its context. Its matching antigen is unknown. A linear amplification protocol produced the TCR libraries from about 510 ng of total RNA. As handled by the study authors: Sequencing covered around 78,000 rearranged alpha-chain transcripts across a few healthy donors. TCRdb called the reads again in MiXCR, with one record for every CDR3 protein. These V and J calls are TCRdb output, not the study's own analysis. Of 150,000 to 200,000 distinct CDR3 sequences in the sample, under 85% are singletons; the top ten hold less than 2.5%. The sample comes from a study of healthy donors' naive CD4 and CD8 T cells. Broader study findings: Naive CD4+ and CD8+ cells reportedly differed in usage of most V and J genes.

Sorting defined naive CD4+ as CD4+CD8-CD45RO-CD45RA+ and naive CD8+ as CD8+CD4-CD45RA+CD27bright. Sequenced: naive CD4+ and CD8+ T cells sorted from blood, pooled from several donors. This clonotype was sampled from a pool of human donors in good health; the sample pools cells from several healthy donors.

CDR3 in DNA: TGCAGCGTTTGGTCAGTCTACAATGAGCAGTTCTTC. Amino acid sequence: CSVWSVYNEQFF. J is TRBJ2-1 and V is TRBV29-1; D is unresolved. The CDR3 runs to 12 residues. Deletions cut 5 bases from V and 3 bases from J, with 8 bases between. Germline V CDR1 and CDR2: SQVTM, ANQGSEA.